This entry features one TCR beta chain sequence. The CDR3 is 15 residues long. The V and J ends lost 3 bases and 0 bases respectively, with 10 bases between them. CDR1 and CDR2 from the germline V gene are SGDLS and YYNGEE. The sample belongs to a study of blood T cell repertoires in COVID-19. Overall study context: Samples representing acute and convalescent COVID-19 were sourced from the United States, Italy and Spain. The analysed material was cDNA or gDNA that came from T cells, B-cell-depleted T cells, or PBMCs.

Authors' data handling: Reference gene primer amplification yielded estimated nucleated cell counts. Sequencing used immunoSEQ multiplex PCR; TCRdb keeps in-frame clones, though not all of them. V and J calls and clone size are given by that table; D and trimming were obtained from the DNA. Among roughly 24,000 clones, just over 85% were seen once, and the ten largest hold around 18%. The sequenced sample was peripheral blood. The receptor was isolated from a woman older than 75 with acute or convalescent COVID-19. The J gene is TRBJ2-1, the V gene TRBV9, with D perhaps matching TRBD2 (6 bases). CDR3 protein: CASSAGLLSYNEQFF. As DNA, the CDR3 is TGTGCCAGCAGCGCGGGACTCCTCTCCTACAATGAGCAGTTCTTC.